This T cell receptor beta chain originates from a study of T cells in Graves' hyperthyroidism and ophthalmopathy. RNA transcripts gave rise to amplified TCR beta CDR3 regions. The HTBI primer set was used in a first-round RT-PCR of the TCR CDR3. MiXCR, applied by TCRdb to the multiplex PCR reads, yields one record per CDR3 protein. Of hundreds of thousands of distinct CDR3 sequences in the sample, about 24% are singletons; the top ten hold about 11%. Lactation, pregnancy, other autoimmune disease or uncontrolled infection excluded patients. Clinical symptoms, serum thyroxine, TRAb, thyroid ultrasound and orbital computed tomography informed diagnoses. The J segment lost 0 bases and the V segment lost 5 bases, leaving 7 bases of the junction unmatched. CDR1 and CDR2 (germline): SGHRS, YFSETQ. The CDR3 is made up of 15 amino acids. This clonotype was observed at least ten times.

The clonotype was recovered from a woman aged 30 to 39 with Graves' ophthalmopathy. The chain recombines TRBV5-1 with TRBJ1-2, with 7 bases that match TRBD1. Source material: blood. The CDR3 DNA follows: TGCGCCAGCAGTCGGAACAGGGGCTCTAACTATGGCTACACCTTC. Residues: CASSRNRGSNYGYTF.